These 32 T cell receptor beta chains were sequenced from one sample in a study of cytomegalovirus exposure and HLA in healthy donors. Vbeta (60) and Jbeta (13) primers were used in the PCR. Assay: immunoSEQ multiplex PCR; the TCRdb copy retains only in-frame clones and omits some. The profile shows roughly 150,000 clones, 80% to 85% of them singletons. The specimen sequenced was PBMCs. These receptor sequences come from a male donor in good health and CMV-seronegative.

The chain employs TRBV4-1 and TRBJ1-1, with 8 bases that match TRBD1. J gave up 5 bases and V 4 bases, and 3 bases lay outside the gene matches. The CDR3 loop spans 13 amino acids. CDR1 and CDR2 from the germline V gene are MGHRA and YSYEKL. The CDR3 loop reads CASSPGGSTEAFF. CDR3 DNA sequence: TGCGCCAGCAGCCCAGGGGGCTCGACTGAAGCTTTCTTT.

The chain uses TRBV5-4 and TRBJ2-3; tentative D call: TRBD2 (7 bases). The germline gives CDR1 SGHNT, CDR2 YYREEE (reference sequence). V lost 2 bases and J 3 bases, leaving 13 bases between the germline ends. The CDR3 covers 15 residues. The CDR3 sequence is CASSLGGGRTDTQYF. CDR3 in DNA: TGTGCCAGCAGCTTAGGGGGGGGGAGGACAGATACGCAGTATTTT.

The genes are TRBV27 and TRBJ2-7; 7 bases map to TRBD2. V lost 2 bases, J lost 2 bases, and 3 bases stayed unmatched. Germline values: CDR1 MNHEY, CDR2 SMNVEV (reference sequence). CDR3 size: 14 residues. CDR3 amino acids: CASSLSGAPYEQYF. CDR3 bases: TGTGCCAGCAGTTTAAGCGGGGCCCCCTACGAGCAGTACTTC.

V is TRBV27 and J is TRBJ2-4; D is unresolved. There are 16 residues in the CDR3. Germline V gene sequence: CDR1 MNHEY, CDR2 SMNVEV (reference sequence). Trimming took 5 bases from V and 0 from J, leaving 14 bases between them. In nucleotides, the CDR3 is TGTGCCAGCAGTCCAACACCCCCAGTAGCCAAAAACATTCAGTACTTC. Its translation is CASSPTPPVAKNIQYF.

The chain carries TRBV6-5 and TRBJ1-1; weak D call: TRBD1 (5 bases). CDR1 MNHEY and CDR2 SVGAGI come from the germline V gene. With 7 bases removed from V and 0 bases from J, the gap between germline ends came to 12 bases. CDR3 length: 14 residues. The CDR3 loop reads CASTRDHMNTEAFF. DNA for the CDR3: TGTGCCAGCACGCGGGACCACATGAACACTGAAGCTTTCTTT.

The V and J genes are TRBV7-3 and TRBJ2-3; 10 nucleotides agree with TRBD2. The V and J ends lost 5 bases and 3 bases, in that order; junction bases with no gene match: 14. Germline CDR1 and CDR2: SGHTA and FQGTGA. This CDR3 contains 18 residues. The CDR3, as DNA: TGTGCCAGCAGCCCAATGGCTAGCGGGGGCCGTAGAACAGATACGCAGTATTTT. Encoded protein: CASSPMASGGRRTDTQYF.

This clone was observed once. V and J are TRBV7-9 and TRBJ2-3; 9 bases are a match to TRBD1. CDR3 size: 17 residues. Germline V gene lookup returns CDR1 SEHNR and CDR2 FQNEAQ (reference sequence). V lost 1 base and J lost 2; bases outside the gene matches: 7. CDR3: CASSLGVTGGVTDTQYF. The DNA of the CDR3 is TGTGCCAGCAGCTTAGGGGTGACAGGGGGAGTCACAGATACGCAGTATTTT.

This chain links TRBV11-2 with TRBJ2-1; TRBD2 matches 11 bases. Trimming took 4 bases from V and 6 from J; bases not matched to a gene: 11. The CDR3 covers 17 residues. The germline V gene encodes CDR1 SGHAT and CDR2 FQNNGV. CDR3 protein: CASSWVPGLAESNEQFF. CDR3 DNA: TGTGCCAGCAGCTGGGTCCCGGGACTAGCGGAAAGCAATGAGCAGTTCTTC.

The chain has TRBV30 and TRBJ1-1; D is perhaps TRBD1 (5 bases). Between the trimmed V and J ends, which lost 3 bases and 1 base, there was a span of 12 bases. CDR3 length: 14 residues. CDR1 is GTSNPN, CDR2 SVGIG, per germline (reference sequence). CDR3 DNA: TGTGCCTGGAGGGAAAGGGGAACGAACACTGAAGCTTTCTTT. Its translation is CAWRERGTNTEAFF.

This rearrangement joins TRBV6-5 to TRBJ1-6, with D tentatively TRBD1 (5 bases). The V gene lost 2 bases and the J gene lost 9 bases, with 14 bases spanning the gap. The CDR3 sequence is 15 residues long. CDR1 is MNHEY, CDR2 SVGAGI, per germline. CDR3 in amino acids: CASSYGGVGGSPLHF. CDR3 bases: TGTGCCAGCAGTTACGGGGGGGTAGGAGGTTCACCCCTCCACTTT.

The chain has TRBV1 and TRBJ2-7; TRBD2 is the table's D call, not checked against the DNA. TRBV1 is a pseudogene. This CDR3 comprises 17 residues. The DNA of the CDR3 is TGCACCAGCAGCCAAGTAAGGGGACTAGCGGACTACTACGAGCAGTACTTC. This gives the protein CTSSQVRGLADYYEQYF.

This clone has just one count. J is TRBJ2-4 and V is TRBV19, with 7 nucleotides matching TRBD2. CDR3 length equals 18 residues. Germline trimming cut 4 bases from V and 0 bases from J; bases unmatched to any gene: 12. CDR1 LNHDA and CDR2 SQIVND come from the germline V gene (reference sequence). The CDR3 here is CASSTGRSILLAKNIQYF. CDR3 coding DNA: TGTGCCAGTAGTACCGGGAGGTCCATACTACTAGCCAAAAACATTCAGTACTTC.

This clone was seen a single time. This chain connects TRBV29-1 to TRBJ1-2, with TRBD1 matching over 8 bases. CDR1 is SQVTM, CDR2 ANQGSEA, per germline. Trimming cost V 0 bases and J 4 bases; bases outside gene matches: 4. The CDR3 runs to 14 residues. The CDR3 region is CSVEDGQGRYGYTF. CDR3 coding DNA: TGCAGCGTTGAAGACGGACAGGGACGCTATGGCTACACCTTC.

The chain recombines TRBV11-2 with TRBJ1-2, with 7 nucleotides matching TRBD1. The length of the CDR3 is 14 residues. Germline CDR1 SGHAT, CDR2 FQNNGV. The V segment lost 3 bases and the J segment 6 bases; nucleotides outside the gene matches: 7. CDR3 nucleotides: TGTGCCAGCAGCTTTGGTCTAGGGGGCGATGGCTACACCTTC. Translation: CASSFGLGGDGYTF. Full variable domain (outside the CDR3, taken from reference TRBV11-2 and TRBJ1-2): EAGVAQSPRYKIIEKRQSVAFWCNPISGHATLYWYQQILGQGPKLLIQFQNNGVVDDSQLPKDRFSAERLKGVDSTLKIQPAKLEDSAVYLCASSFGLGGDGYTFGSGTRLTVV.

V usage is TRBV7-3 and J usage is TRBJ2-1, with 12 nucleotides matching TRBD2. J was trimmed by 6 bases and V by 4 bases; bases with no gene match: 4. CDR3 length: 15 residues. The germline gives CDR1 SGHTA, CDR2 FQGTGA. CDR3 amino acids: CASSSGLAGTNEQFF. The CDR3 nucleotides are TGTGCCAGCAGCTCAGGACTAGCGGGAACCAATGAGCAGTTCTTC.

J is TRBJ1-3 and V is TRBV10-3, with 9 bases that match TRBD1. The CDR3 covers 13 residues. The germline V gene encodes CDR1 ENHRY and CDR2 SYGVKD. The J segment lost 4 bases and the V segment lost 10 bases, leaving 5 bases of the junction unmatched. The CDR3 region is CASATGGGNTIYF. CDR3 sequence (DNA): TGTGCCAGCGCAACAGGGGGCGGAAACACCATATATTTT.

The CDR3 region is CASSYSGGGGQETQYF. Written as DNA, the CDR3 is TGTGCCAGCAGTTACTCCGGTGGCGGCGGCCAAGAGACCCAGTACTTC. This sequence joins TRBV6-5 and TRBJ2-5; D gene unclear. Between the trimmed V and J ends, which lost 0 bases and 1 base, there was a span of 12 bases. CDR1 MNHEY and CDR2 SVGAGI come from the germline V gene. The CDR3 is 16 residues long.

This chain uses TRBV4-3 with TRBJ2-1, with 13 bases aligning to TRBD2. Germline V gene lookup returns CDR1 LGHNA and CDR2 YSLEER. The junction had 1 base not matched to a gene; V was cut back by 0 bases and J by 8 bases. The length of the CDR3 is 15 residues. The CDR3 protein is CASSQELAGGDEQFF. CDR3 coding DNA: TGCGCCAGCAGCCAAGAACTAGCGGGGGGGGATGAGCAGTTCTTC.

The J gene is TRBJ1-2, the V gene TRBV6-1; D is possibly TRBD1 (5 bases). This CDR3 has 12 residues. Germline V gives CDR1 MNHNS, CDR2 SASEGT. The V and J ends lost 7 bases and 7 bases respectively, with 13 bases between them. The CDR3 region is CASTVGGFGYTF. The CDR3 nucleotides are TGTGCCAGCACCGTCGGGGGGTTTGGCTACACCTTC.

V usage is TRBV14 and J usage is TRBJ2-2; D is unresolved. Trimming left V 5 bases short and J 1 base short, with 17 bases between. Germline loops: CDR1 SGHDN, CDR2 FVKESK. The CDR3 covers 17 residues. CDR3: CASSYTTTYWNTGELFF. The DNA of the CDR3 is TGTGCCAGCAGCTACACCACGACATACTGGAACACCGGGGAGCTGTTTTTT.

The chain is built from TRBV28 and TRBJ1-2; D ambiguous. Germline V gene sequence: CDR1 MDHEN, CDR2 SYDVKM. The CDR3 runs 15 residues. The V end lost 3 bases, the J end lost 6 bases, and 17 bases lay between the germline ends. CDR3 protein: CASSLLQSPYDGYTF. In DNA, the CDR3 is TGTGCCAGCAGTTTGTTACAGTCGCCGTACGATGGCTACACCTTC.

The V call is TRBV28, the J call TRBJ1-6; 8 bases agree with TRBD1. Germline lookup yields CDR1 MDHEN and CDR2 SYDVKM. Trimming removed 4 bases from V and 8 bases from J; junction bases left unmatched: 10. There are 16 residues in the CDR3. DNA of the CDR3: TGTGCCAGCAGTTCCCTGGGGCAGGGGGCGGATTCACCCCTCCACTTT. This sequence encodes CASSSLGQGADSPLHF.

V gene TRBV5-1 combines with J gene TRBJ1-1, with D possibly matching TRBD1 (5 bases). V lost 3 bases and J lost 3, with 12 bases in between. Germline V gene lookup returns CDR1 SGHRS and CDR2 YFSETQ. The CDR3 runs to 14 residues. Here the CDR3 reads CASSSPKQDTEAFF. The CDR3 bases are TGCGCCAGCAGCTCCCCCAAACAGGACACTGAAGCTTTCTTT. Variable domain in full (rest from reference TRBV5-1 and TRBJ1-1): KAGVTQTPRYLIKTRGQQVTLSCSPISGHRSVSWYQQTPGQGLQFLFEYFSETQRNKGNFPGRFSGRQFSNSRSEMNVSTLELGDSALYLCASSSPKQDTEAFFGQGTRLTVV.

This rearrangement joins TRBV5-6 to TRBJ1-2; a possible D gene is TRBD1 (5 bases). The CDR3 has 15 amino acids. Looked up from germline, CDR1 is SGHDT and CDR2 is YYEEEE. Deletions cut 0 bases from V and 4 bases from J, with 13 bases between. This CDR3 reads CASSLGRQKIYGYTF. In DNA form, the CDR3 reads TGTGCCAGCAGCTTGGGCCGACAGAAAATCTATGGCTACACCTTC.

The chain links TRBV7-3 to TRBJ2-5, with a weak D call TRBD1 (5 bases). V gave up 0 bases and J gave up 4 bases, with 12 bases separating them. The CDR3 extends over 15 amino acids. Germline values: CDR1 SGHTA, CDR2 FQGTGA. The CDR3 nucleotides are TGTGCCAGCAGCTTAACGGGGCAGGGTGGAGAGACCCAGTACTTC. Translated: CASSLTGQGGETQYF.

The genes are TRBV7-9 and TRBJ2-3; D is uncertain. CDR1 is SEHNR and CDR2 is FQNEAQ in the germline V gene (reference sequence). The CDR3 is 15 amino acids. V lost 1 base to trimming and J lost 0 bases, with 8 bases between them. The CDR3 is CASSLEGGSTDTQYF. DNA for the CDR3: TGTGCCAGCAGCTTAGAAGGCGGAAGCACAGATACGCAGTATTTT.

The rearrangement links TRBV2 to TRBJ2-7; 9 positions match TRBD2. CDR3 length equals 15 residues. In germline, CDR1 is SNHLY, CDR2 FYNNEI. The junction had 4 bases not matched to a gene; V was cut back by 4 bases and J by 0 bases. The CDR3: CASSVETSGSYEQYF. As DNA, the CDR3 is TGTGCCAGCAGTGTTGAGACTAGCGGCTCCTACGAGCAGTACTTC.

J is TRBJ1-2 and V is TRBV19; 7 bases are shared with TRBD1. This CDR3 spans 15 amino acids. Germline values: CDR1 LNHDA, CDR2 SQIVND (reference sequence). V trimming: 7 bases; J trimming: 2 bases; junction bases outside the gene matches: 10. The CDR3, as DNA: TGTGCCAGTACCTGGGGACAGCTTATGAACTATGGCTACACCTTC. This translates into CASTWGQLMNYGYTF.

The chain has TRBV19 and TRBJ2-7, with TRBD1 matching over 8 bases. CDR3 size: 15 residues. Germline lookup yields CDR1 LNHDA and CDR2 SQIVND (reference sequence). Trimming took 6 bases from V and 5 from J; bases not matched to a gene: 12. The CDR3 reads CASRFRGQGMDEQYF. The CDR3 DNA reads TGTGCCAGTAGATTCAGGGGGCAAGGAATGGACGAGCAGTACTTC.

The V call is TRBV6-5, the J call TRBJ2-1; D is undetermined. V lost 5 bases and J 8 bases, leaving 13 bases between the germline ends. Germline CDR1 and CDR2: MNHEY and SVGAGI. The CDR3 consists of 13 residues. This chain's CDR3 is CASSIQYHDEQFF. CDR3 DNA: TGTGCCAGCAGTATACAGTATCATGATGAGCAGTTCTTC.

The chain is built from TRBV28 and TRBJ2-7, with 7 bases that match TRBD1. Germline CDR1 and CDR2: MDHEN and SYDVKM. Losses at the gene ends were 2 bases for V and 3 bases for J; bases not matched to a gene: 1. The CDR3 consists of 13 residues. In DNA, the CDR3 is TGTGCCAGCAGTTTACGACAGGGCTACGAGCAGTACTTC. Amino acids: CASSLRQGYEQYF.

V and J are TRBV20-1 and TRBJ2-1, with D perhaps matching TRBD2 (6 bases). Germline assignment: CDR1 DFQATT and CDR2 SNEGSKA (reference sequence). The V gene lost 3 bases and the J gene lost 12 bases, with 9 bases spanning the gap. The CDR3 contains 10 residues. The CDR3, as DNA: TGCAGTGCTAGGAGCGGGTTGCAGTTCTTC. Its translation: CSARSGLQFF.